These T cell receptor beta chains were read from a single sample in a study of shared T cell receptors in the human thymus. The repertoire was sequenced with immunoSEQ multiplex PCR; TCRdb's copy has only in-frame clones and lacks some. Seen here are approximately 660,000 clones, over 75% observed once, and the top ten hold 0.0085% to 0.012%. These same records also appear under a second study, on human thymus T cells.

Sequences were obtained from thymocytes. The receptor source for this set is a boy under two years old with a congenital heart defect. Each CDR3 is given with its conserved first and last residue. The D gene is left open where the match is weak. For some rows the clone size is stated as once, few or many, or as a class when expanded; others skip it.

d_gene	v_gene	abundance	j_gene	CDR3aa	CDR3nt
TRBD2	TRBV28	-	TRBJ2-1	CASSSSKGTSGSNEQFF	TGTGCCAGCAGTTCGAGTAAAGGGACTAGCGGGAGCAATGAGCAGTTCTTC
-	TRBV7-2	-	TRBJ2-7	CASSPRRDYEQYF	TGTGCCAGCAGCCCGCGACGGGACTACGAGCAGTACTTC
TRBD1	TRBV29-1	-	TRBJ2-7	CSVGDRVRGLYEQYF	TGCAGCGTGGGGGACAGGGTACGGGGCCTCTACGAGCAGTACTTC
-	TRBV19	-	TRBJ2-7	CASSPRAAGFDEQYF	TGTGCCAGTAGCCCCCGAGCAGCCGGGTTCGACGAGCAGTACTTC
TRBD2	TRBV27	-	TRBJ2-6	CASRLSGGMDYSGANVLTF	TGTGCCAGCCGACTTAGCGGGGGCATGGATTACTCTGGGGCCAACGTCCTGACTTTC
-	TRBV18	-	TRBJ1-2	CASSSEGDYGYTF	TGTGCCAGCTCGTCGGAGGGCGACTATGGCTACACCTTC
TRBD2	TRBV25-1	few	TRBJ2-1	CASRGTSGNRVYNEQFF	TGTGCCAGCAGGGGAACTAGCGGGAATAGGGTTTACAATGAGCAGTTCTTC
TRBD1	TRBV7-2	-	TRBJ2-7	CASSLKPGQTYEQYF	TGTGCCAGCAGCTTAAAGCCGGGACAGACCTACGAGCAGTACTTC
-	TRBV4-2	-	TRBJ1-1	CASSRRMGEAFF	TGTGCCAGCAGCCGGAGGATGGGTGAAGCTTTCTTT
-	TRBV7-9	-	TRBJ2-7	CASSFLGTGEEQYF	TGTGCCAGCAGCTTCTTGGGGACGGGAGAAGAGCAGTACTTC
-	TRBV27	-	TRBJ2-7	CASSYRVSHYEQYF	TGTGCCAGCAGTTACAGGGTATCCCACTACGAGCAGTACTTC
TRBD2	TRBV7-2	-	TRBJ2-7	CASSLGSSGSSSYEQYF	TGTGCCAGCAGCTTAGGTTCTAGCGGGTCCAGCTCCTACGAGCAGTACTTC
TRBD2	TRBV18	-	TRBJ2-7	CASSPLRQAPLTSGNSYEQYF	TGTGCCAGCTCACCACTGCGACAGGCCCCCTTGACTAGCGGGAACTCCTACGAGCAGTACTTC
TRBD2	TRBV27	-	TRBJ2-1	CASSPRTSGANEQFF	TGTGCCAGCAGTCCCCGGACTAGCGGGGCCAATGAGCAGTTCTTC
-	TRBV14	-	TRBJ2-2	CASSQKFREATRTGELFF	TGTGCCAGCAGCCAAAAATTCAGGGAGGCGACTCGCACCGGGGAGCTGTTTTTT
-	TRBV28	-	TRBJ2-7	CASSESGTNNEQYF	TGTGCCAGCAGTGAATCCGGGACAAATAACGAGCAGTACTTC
TRBD2	TRBV25-1	-	TRBJ2-7	CASSDTRAGGPGEQYF	TGTGCCAGCAGTGATACTAGGGCGGGAGGGCCTGGGGAGCAGTACTTC
TRBD2	TRBV6-6	-	TRBJ2-5	CASSYWVAGYQETQYF	TGTGCCAGCAGTTACTGGGTAGCGGGATACCAAGAGACCCAGTACTTC
-	TRBV2	-	TRBJ2-5	CASSGGRTAIKQETQYF	TGTGCCAGCAGTGGAGGGCGGACGGCTATCAAACAAGAGACCCAGTACTTC
TRBD1	TRBV30	-	TRBJ1-5	CAWSKGTVNQPQHF	TGTGCCTGGAGTAAAGGGACAGTTAATCAGCCCCAGCATTTT
TRBD1	TRBV12-5	-	TRBJ2-7	CASGLGGLTGDCRF	TGTGCTAGTGGTTTGGGCGGTTTGACAGGGGACTGCCGCTTC
TRBD2	TRBV19	-	TRBJ2-3	CASMQRERADTQYF	TGTGCCAGTATGCAGCGGGAGCGGGCAGATACGCAGTATTTT
-	TRBV4-1	-	TRBJ2-5	CASSPQYQETQYF	TGCGCCAGCAGCCCGCAGTACCAAGAGACCCAGTACTTC
-	TRBV4-3	-	TRBJ2-5	CASSQDSGTQYF	TGCGCCAGCAGCCAAGATAGTGGGACCCAGTACTTC
-	TRBV29-1	once	TRBJ2-5	CSVEDLQGHRFQETQYF	TGCAGCGTTGAAGATCTGCAGGGGCACCGCTTTCAAGAGACCCAGTACTTC
-	TRBV12-2	-	TRBJ2-5	CASPYPGTQYF	TGTGCAAGTCCCTATCCCGGGACCCAGTACTTC
-	TRBV5-1	-	TRBJ2-7	CASSLEACKDPYEQYF	TGCGCCAGCAGCTTGGAAGCGTGTAAGGATCCCTACGAGCAGTACTTC
-	TRBV5-1	once	TRBJ2-7	CASSLGGGYEQYF	TGCGCCAGCAGCTTGGGAGGGGGCTACGAGCAGTACTTC
-	TRBV5-1	-	TRBJ1-2	CASSLAKGKDYGYTF	TGCGCCAGCAGCTTGGCAAAGGGGAAGGACTATGGCTACACCTTC
TRBD2	TRBV6-5	-	TRBJ2-1	CASTPWPSGPNEQFF	TGTGCCAGCACCCCATGGCCTAGCGGGCCAAATGAGCAGTTCTTC
-	TRBV19	few	TRBJ2-3	CATGIPDTQYF	TGTGCCACGGGGATCCCAGATACGCAGTATTTT
TRBD2	TRBV6-4	-	TRBJ2-5	CASSQLAGQETQYF	TGTGCCAGCAGTCAGCTAGCGGGACAAGAGACCCAGTACTTC